This passage covers 29 T cell receptor beta chains from one sample sequenced in a study of T cell repertoires in cytomegalovirus infection. TCRdb re-called the reads with MiXCR, one entry per CDR3 protein. The sample yields under 450,000 distinct CDR3 sequences, about 35% seen once. Their recognized antigens are unknown. The sample here was cultured PBMCs, taken from culture after CMV antigen stimulation. The receptors were gathered from a human donor in good health (CMV status not recorded). Some clones in this sample may be carry-over from other donors' samples.

In this sample, this clonotype turned up a few times. V gene TRBV7-2 combines with J gene TRBJ1-1; D possibly corresponds to TRBD1 (6 bases). CDR3 size: 13 residues. V dropped 5 bases and J dropped 3 bases, with 10 bases sitting between them. Germline V gives CDR1 SGHTA, CDR2 FQGNSA. This chain's CDR3 is CASSTYRDTEAFF. The CDR3 DNA reads as TGTGCCAGCAGCACATACAGGGACACTGAAGCTTTCTTT.

This clonotype was counted a few times. The chain has TRBV7-9 and TRBJ2-5; maybe TRBD1 (6 bases). Deletions cut 3 bases from V and 3 bases from J, with 11 bases between. The CDR3 runs to 14 residues. CDR1 and CDR2 from the germline V gene are SEHNR and FQNEAQ (reference sequence). CDR3 in DNA: TGTGCCAGCAGCTTGGACAGTTTTAAAGAGACCCAGTACTTC. Translation gives CASSLDSFKETQYF.

In this sample, this clonotype turned up a few times. The chain recombines TRBV7-8 with TRBJ2-3; a weak D match, TRBD2 (6 bases). Looked up from germline, CDR1 is SGHVS and CDR2 is FQNEAQ. The germline V and J ends were trimmed by 4 bases and 8 bases, with 19 bases remaining between them. This CDR3 has 15 amino acids. In nucleotides, the CDR3 is TGTGCCAGCAGCTCCGTCTGGCCGGGAGCGGGTACGCAGTATTTT. Translating gives CASSSVWPGAGTQYF.

This chain links TRBV6-2 or TRBV6-3 with TRBJ2-7; the match to TRBD2 covers 9 bases. Germline V gene sequence: CDR1 MNHEY, CDR2 SVGEGT. The CDR3 is 18 residues long. The junction had 14 bases not matched to a gene; V was cut back by 0 bases and J by 5 bases. In nucleotides, the CDR3 is TGTGCCAGCAGTTACTCGAGCGGGAGGCCTCGATCCGTCCACGAGCAGTACGTC. It translates to CASSYSSGRPRSVHEQYV.

The CDR3: CSAWVSGRSGETQYF. The CDR3 DNA follows: TGCAGTGCTTGGGTCAGCGGGAGGAGTGGTGAGACCCAGTACTTC. The rearrangement joins TRBV20-1 to TRBJ2-5; 9 bases match TRBD2. Germline V gene sequence: CDR1 DFQATT, CDR2 SNEGSKA (reference sequence). The CDR3 totals 15 residues. V shed 5 bases and J 5 bases; nucleotides not matched to a gene: 12.

The chain links TRBV27 to TRBJ1-1, with D hard to call. This CDR3 comprises 14 residues. The germline V gene has CDR1 MNHEY and CDR2 SMNVEV (reference sequence). The V gene lost 3 bases and the J gene lost 1 base, with 9 bases spanning the gap. The CDR3 reads CASSFQEGNTEAFF. The CDR3 nucleotides read TGTGCCAGCAGTTTTCAGGAAGGGAACACTGAAGCTTTCTTT.

This chain uses TRBV7-8 with TRBJ2-3; TRBD1 agrees at 8 bases. Trimming removed 1 base from V and 3 bases from J; junction bases left unmatched: 3. This CDR3 has 15 amino acids. Germline V gene lookup returns CDR1 SGHVS and CDR2 FQNEAQ. This chain's CDR3 is CASSLEGQDTDTQYF. The CDR3 DNA follows: TGTGCCAGCAGCTTAGAGGGACAGGATACAGATACGCAGTATTTT.

This clonotype was counted only a few times. V and J are TRBV19 and TRBJ1-2; D is uncertain. The germline CDR1 and CDR2 sequences are LNHDA and SQIVND (reference sequence). Deletions cut 1 base from V and 4 bases from J, with 7 bases between. CDR3 length equals 13 residues. The CDR3 here is CASSIGTLYGYTF. The CDR3 DNA sequence: TGTGCCAGTAGTATAGGCACCCTCTATGGCTACACCTTC.

Only a few counts were recorded for this clonotype. At one boundary the junction diverges from the germline segment, which might be a read error. The chain links TRBV7-2 to TRBJ2-2; no clear D. In germline, CDR1 is SGHTA, CDR2 FQGNSA. This CDR3 has 14 amino acids. CDR3 nucleotides: TGTGCCAGCAGCTTAAAAGCGAAGACCGGGGAGCTGTTTTTT. Amino acid sequence: CASSLKAKTGELFF.

The rearrangement links TRBV4-1 to TRBJ1-1; 7 bases agree with TRBD1. Trimming removed 2 bases from V and 7 bases from J; junction bases left unmatched: 10. The CDR3 covers 15 residues. Germline assignment: CDR1 MGHRA and CDR2 YSYEKL. CDR3 nucleotide sequence: TGCGCCAGCAGCCAATCGCAATATGGGGACAGTGAAGCTTTCTTT. Amino acid sequence: CASSQSQYGDSEAFF.

This chain links TRBV6-5 with TRBJ2-2; 7 bases line up with TRBD1. The CDR3 runs 15 residues. The V gene end was trimmed by 2 bases and the J gene end by 7 bases; junction bases not matched to a gene: 7. Germline V gives CDR1 MNHEY, CDR2 SVGAGI. The CDR3 loop is CASSYTQGFNGELFF. CDR3 nucleotides: TGTGCCAGCAGTTACACACAGGGGTTTAACGGGGAGCTGTTTTTT.

There are many counts of this clonotype. The V and J genes are TRBV12-3 or TRBV12-4 and TRBJ1-3; D uncertain. Trimming took off 5 bases at V and 0 bases at J, with 5 bases between the two ends. The CDR3 contains 13 residues. In DNA form, the CDR3 reads TGTGCCAGCAGTATCATCTCTGGAAACACCATATATTTT. It encodes CASSIISGNTIYF.

V is TRBV19 and J is TRBJ1-1; 7 nucleotides align to TRBD1. Germline V gene sequence: CDR1 LNHDA, CDR2 SQIVND (reference sequence). This CDR3 has 18 amino acids. The ends lost 8 bases at V and 2 bases at J; junction bases unmatched: 20. CDR3 DNA: TGTGCCAGTCGACGCGCCGGGACAGAGAGCCAACCAAACACTGAAGCTTTCTTT. Protein sequence: CASRRAGTESQPNTEAFF.

The chain recombines TRBV11-3 with TRBJ2-2, with D perhaps matching TRBD2 (6 bases). There are 17 residues in the CDR3. V dropped 1 base and J dropped 3 bases, with 15 bases sitting between them. CDR1 is SGHNT and CDR2 is YENEEA in the germline V gene. The CDR3 is CASSLGVGSGDTGELFF. CDR3 coding DNA: TGTGCCAGCAGCTTAGGTGTCGGGAGCGGTGACACCGGGGAGCTGTTTTTT.

This clonotype turned up a few times. The chain carries TRBV7-6 and TRBJ2-2, with D hard to call. Per germline, CDR1 SGHVS and CDR2 FNYEAQ. The CDR3 is made up of 14 amino acids. V was cut by 2 bases and J by 1 base, with 5 bases left in between. CDR3 nucleotides: TGTGCCAGCAGCTTAAGCGAGAACACCGGGGAGCTGTTTTTT. Its protein product is CASSLSENTGELFF.

The chain combines TRBV7-2 with TRBJ2-1; D may be TRBD1 (6 bases). This CDR3 has 14 residues. The ends were cut back, 5 bases at V and 3 bases at J, with 11 bases in the middle. Germline V gene lookup returns CDR1 SGHTA and CDR2 FQGNSA. Here the CDR3 reads CASSGGGGYNEQFF. CDR3 DNA sequence: TGTGCCAGCAGCGGTGGGGGCGGCTACAATGAGCAGTTCTTC.

The rearrangement joins TRBV19 to TRBJ2-1; TRBD2 matches 11 bases. After removal of 3 bases from V and 4 bases from J, the junction contained 5 bases not matched to a gene. Germline lookup yields CDR1 LNHDA and CDR2 SQIVND (reference sequence). This CDR3 comprises 16 residues. The CDR3 reads CASSMSSGRVYNEQFF. The CDR3, as DNA: TGTGCCAGTAGTATGAGTAGCGGGAGGGTATACAATGAGCAGTTCTTC.

The table lists this clonotype with many counts. The rearrangement joins TRBV12-3 or TRBV12-4 to TRBJ2-5; 9 bases align to TRBD2. CDR3 length equals 15 residues. Germline trimming cut 5 bases from V and 3 bases from J; bases unmatched to any gene: 7. For the CDR3, the DNA is TGTGCCAGCAGTCCACCGGGACTAGCAAAAGAGACCCAGTACTTC. Residues: CASSPPGLAKETQYF.

J is TRBJ2-1 and V is TRBV7-6; 12 nucleotides align to TRBD2. The V segment lost 1 base and the J segment 9 bases; nucleotides outside the gene matches: 7. The CDR3 is 16 residues long. From germline, CDR1 is SGHVS and CDR2 FNYEAQ. This CDR3 reads CASSLELAGGLLEQFF. CDR3 DNA sequence: TGTGCCAGCAGCTTAGAACTAGCGGGAGGCCTTCTTGAGCAGTTCTTC.

The genes are TRBV6-2 or TRBV6-3 and TRBJ2-2, with D unclear. The CDR3 loop spans 15 amino acids. CDR1 MNHEY and CDR2 SVGEGT come from the germline V gene. V was shortened by 8 bases and J by 2 bases, with 15 bases between the two germline ends. Here the CDR3 reads CASRRRGANTGELFF. In DNA form, the CDR3 reads TGTGCCAGCCGACGTCGAGGAGCAAACACCGGGGAGCTGTTTTTT.

This clonotype was seen repeatedly, ten times or more. V is TRBV11-2 and J is TRBJ2-5; D possibly uses TRBD1 or TRBD2 (6 bases each). The length of the CDR3 is 16 residues. Germline CDR1 is SGHAT and CDR2 is FQNNGV. With 2 bases removed from V and 7 bases from J, the gap between germline ends came to 20 bases. In DNA, the CDR3 is TGTGCCAGCAGCTTAATCGGGGGCAGTCAAATTGGGACCCAGTACTTC. Its translation is CASSLIGGSQIGTQYF.

The J gene is TRBJ2-3, the V gene TRBV28; D remains ambiguous. Trimming shortened V by 5 bases and J by 5 bases, and 14 bases separated the two germline ends. Germline CDR1 MDHEN, CDR2 SYDVKM. This CDR3 is built from 14 residues. CDR3 loop: CASSQAGRQDTQYF. CDR3 bases: TGTGCCAGCAGTCAGGCCGGGCGACAAGATACGCAGTATTTT.

This chain connects TRBV6-1 to TRBJ2-3; perhaps TRBD2 as D (5 bases). The CDR3 runs to 14 residues. The germline gives CDR1 MNHNS, CDR2 SASEGT. Trimming shortened V by 3 bases and J by 3 bases, and 10 bases separated the two germline ends. The CDR3 spells CASSESPGTDTQYF. The CDR3 coding sequence is TGTGCCAGCAGTGAGTCCCCGGGGACAGATACGCAGTATTTT.

A word on this clonotype: Given the absence of the conserved phenylalanine or tryptophan at the CDR3 end, a read error is likely. The chain recombines TRBV19 with TRBJ1-2; TRBD1 is a possible D gene (5 bases). V gave up 5 bases and J gave up 4 bases, with 14 bases separating them. Germline assignment: CDR1 LNHDA and CDR2 SQIVND (reference sequence). This CDR3 spans 14 amino acids. The CDR3 DNA sequence: TGTGCCAGTAGTCCCGAGACAGTCCGCTATGGCTACACCTTA. Translating it yields CASSPETVRYGYTL.

In its sample, this clonotype was seen many times. The chain recombines TRBV7-2 with TRBJ1-1; the D is unclear. V was pared by 1 base and J by 2 bases, with 8 bases between. The CDR3 sequence is 14 residues long. From germline, CDR1 is SGHTA and CDR2 FQGNSA. Here the CDR3 DNA reads TGTGCCAGCAGCTTAGAATCCTCCAACACTGAAGCTTTCTTT. It translates to CASSLESSNTEAFF.

The CDR3 loop is CASSQDLLAASTDTQYF. CDR3 sequence (DNA): TGCGCCAGCAGCCAAGATCTCCTAGCAGCCAGCACAGATACGCAGTATTTT. The chain links TRBV4-3 to TRBJ2-3; D is perhaps TRBD2 (5 bases). Deletions cut 0 bases from V and 0 bases from J, with 13 bases between. This CDR3 is built from 17 residues. Germline V gene sequence: CDR1 LGHNA, CDR2 YSLEER.

V gene TRBV7-2 combines with J gene TRBJ1-4; possibly TRBD1 for D (5 bases). Germline values: CDR1 SGHTA, CDR2 FQGNSA. Trimming pared 5 bases from V and 2 bases from J, leaving 9 bases between. The CDR3 contains 14 residues. CDR3 residues: CASSPAGTNEKLFF. For the CDR3, the DNA is TGTGCCAGCAGCCCGGCAGGGACTAATGAAAAACTGTTTTTT.

J is TRBJ2-5 and V is TRBV6-5; 7 bases fit TRBD2. The CDR3 runs to 14 residues. The junction had 4 bases not matched to a gene; V was cut back by 2 bases and J by 4 bases. Germline V gene data show CDR1 as MNHEY and CDR2 as SVGAGI. CDR3 coding DNA: TGTGCCAGCAGTTACGGGTCGGGAGGAGAGACCCAGTACTTC. Amino acid sequence: CASSYGSGGETQYF.

This clonotype turned up a few times. The chain couples TRBV7-6 to TRBJ2-3, with unresolved D. CDR1 SGHVS and CDR2 FNYEAQ come from the germline V gene. The germline V and J ends were trimmed by 1 base and 3 bases, with 14 bases remaining between them. This CDR3 is built from 16 residues. The DNA for the CDR3 is TGTGCCAGCAGCTTAGTCGCAGATGATGGGACAGATACGCAGTATTTT. Amino acid sequence: CASSLVADDGTDTQYF.